A selection of T cell receptor beta chains follows, all from one sample in a study of human T cells and chemical hapten exposure. One entry per CDR3 protein results from TCRdb running MiXCR on the RACE reads. The sample records about 100,000 distinct CDR3 sequences, about 10% being singletons. The source material was whole blood, sampled in connection with sensitization to the hapten diphenylcyclopropenone (DPC). These receptors were taken from a woman in her forties with alopecia areata. Some clones in this sample may be carry-over from other donors' samples. Each CDR3 is given with its conserved first and last residue. A D gene is named only where the DNA matches it firmly. Clone size is shown for a subset of rows, as once, few, many or a class of expanded clone.

V gene	D gene	clone size	J gene	CDR3 DNA	CDR3 protein
TRBV11-2	TRBD2	many	TRBJ2-7	TGTGCCAGCAGCCCCGGGGGGGCGACTACCTACGAGCAGTACTTC	CASSPGGATTYEQYF
TRBV5-5	NA	many	TRBJ2-7	TGTGCCAGCAGCTTGGAAGGGACTCTCACGCCCTACGAGCAGTACTTC	CASSLEGTLTPYEQYF
TRBV7-9	NA	many	TRBJ2-1	TGTGCCAGCAGCTTAGCAGGCAGGATATACAATGAGCAGTTCTTC	CASSLAGRIYNEQFF
TRBV6-4	TRBD1	few	TRBJ1-2	TGTGCCAGCAGTACCGGGACAGGGAGAGGCTACACCTTC	CASSTGTGRGYTF
TRBV7-9	NA	few	TRBJ1-4	TGTGCCAGCAACCACCGGGACGGTAATGAAAAACTGTTTTTT	CASNHRDGNEKLFF
TRBV19	TRBD2	NA	TRBJ2-1	TGTGCCAGTAAACAGACTAGCGGGGGGGCCCTAGATCGCCCGAATGAGCAGTTCTTC	CASKQTSGGALDRPNEQFF
TRBV12-3/TRBV12-4	NA	NA	TRBJ1-5	TGTGCCAGCAGTTACCGGGGGATGAGCAATCAGCCCCAGCATTTT	CASSYRGMSNQPQHF
TRBV6-5	NA	NA	TRBJ2-7	TGTGCCAGCAGTTACCAGGGAGGTAACGAGCAGTACTTC	CASSYQGGNEQYF
TRBV29-1	NA	few	TRBJ2-1	TGCAGCGTTGAAAGGGACCCGACAGCGGGCCCCAATGAGCAGTTCTTC	CSVERDPTAGPNEQFF
TRBV7-9	TRBD1	NA	TRBJ2-3	TGTGCCAGCATGACAGGGTCTAGCACAGATACGCAGTATTTT	CASMTGSSTDTQYF
TRBV28	NA	many	TRBJ2-7	TGTGCCAGCAGACCCGACGGCTACGAGCAGTACTTC	CASRPDGYEQYF